One T cell receptor beta chain is described in this entry. This clonotype has a count of ten or more. There is no known antigen for this receptor. No base qualities exist here, and no much larger clone lies one base off it. The data belong to a study of T cells in Graves' hyperthyroidism and ophthalmopathy (dated by TCRdb to the late 2010s). Concerning the study at large: Peripheral blood samples were taken at initial diagnosis, before any treatment was given. To identify distinguishing TCR V-J signatures, a discovery cohort of some 100 patients was used, comprising 43 with Graves' ophthalmopathy and around 60 with stable Graves' hyperthyroidism. The paper reports TCR Vbeta CDR3 sequencing of over 120 peripheral blood samples: around 45 ophthalmopathy, under 85 hyperthyroidism and about 17 progressor patients. The study also compared thyroid tissue and blood T-cell repertoires from roughly six Graves' hyperthyroidism patients. The 100 or so discovery patients were divided at random into training and test sets in a 7:3 ratio. Once sampling was done, hyperthyroidism patients were given methimazole at a starting dose of 30 mg daily, whereas ophthalmopathy patients were given high-dose intravenous methylprednisolone. An independent validation cohort of under 20 hyperthyroidism patients and more than 15 patients who later progressed to ophthalmopathy tested prospective prediction of ophthalmopathy. What the authors observed across the whole study: In validation, progression to ophthalmopathy was predicted by the model with 55% to 71% sensitivity and roughly 72% specificity, a median of 6.5 months before onset. Sample size was not statistically predetermined, and blinding of investigators to group allocation was not performed. A model built on a 13 V-J signature distinguished ophthalmopathy from stable hyperthyroidism, reaching 85% to 90% sensitivity and 81.08% specificity in cross-validation and 80%/75% in testing. Most expanded thyroid clonotypes (frequency above 0.001) were also detected in blood, a finding suggesting that blood repertoires may reflect thyroid immune responses.

Stable Graves' hyperthyroidism was defined as the absence of progression to ophthalmopathy over 18 months of follow-up. Hyperthyroidism patients were newly diagnosed, with disease duration under 2 months, and aged 18 to 65 years. The study excluded patients with uncontrolled infections, other autoimmune diseases, pregnancy or lactation. Diagnoses were established on the basis of clinical symptoms, serum thyroxine and TRAb, thyroid ultrasound, and orbital computed tomography. Ficoll-Paque density gradient centrifugation was used to isolate PBMCs from about 9.4 ml of fresh peripheral blood. Total RNA was extracted using Trizol reagent, and RNA quality was assessed on an Agilent 2100 Bioanalyzer. Its CDR3 holds 15 amino acids, cysteine through phenylalanine. Only the CDR3 portion is preserved as DNA: 45 bases, with reading frame beginning at the first base. The germline V gene encodes CDR1 MNHNS and CDR2 SASEGT. The trim is 2 bases for V and 9 bases for J, with a gap of 17 bases between the germline ends.

The TCR beta CDR3 regions were amplified from the RNA transcripts. The first round of RT-PCR for the TCR CDR3 was performed with the HTBI primer set and the Qiagen OneStep RT-PCR kit. The libraries were constructed in a second round of multiplex PCR and then size-selected and purified. Paired-end sequencing of the libraries was performed with 100 bp reads on an Illumina HiSeq2000. The paper's processing steps were these. SOAPnuke was used to process the raw data, throwing out any read that contained adapters or uncalled bases, had a mean Phred below 15, or lacked an exact constant-primer or identifier match. COPE v1.2.5 was used to merge high-quality paired reads, and clonotypes were defined as unique nucleotide sequences. MiTCR v1.1 was used to align clonotypes to the IMGT TRBV, TRBD and TRBJ reference segments. Analysis was restricted to V-J combinations with a frequency above 0.0001, which covered about 99% of repertoires. The TCS score was defined as F50 (clonal expansion) divided by E x V (chaos), with BLOSUM62-based TCRdist calculated between CDR3 peptides within each V-J. Welch's t-statistics and random forest reduced 500 to 550 V-J features to roughly 13, which were used in a naive Bayes classifier (R e1071). TCRdb trimmed public reads at Q25 via fastp, called clones via MiXCR and kept in-frame beta chains. Rows are unified per CDR3 protein, each entry keeping the most common DNA and genes. The V and J calls were determined by TCRdb, not by the authors. The sample table lists some 620,000 distinct CDR3 sequences, around 15% of them with a count of one. 3.5% to 4% of the sample rests with the top ten.

The source material was blood. The receptor comes from a woman in her thirties with Graves' hyperthyroidism. Rearrangement joined TRBV6-1 to TRBJ2-1; the D call could be TRBD1 or TRBD2, with each sharing 5 bases. The nucleotide sequence reads TGTGCCAGCAGTGAACCGGGACGCCGGCCTAGTGAGCAGTTCTTC. This is translated as CASSEPGRRPSEQFF.